These T cell receptor beta chains were read from a single sample in a study of blood T cell repertoires in COVID-19. Sequenced by immunoSEQ multiplex PCR; TCRdb stores in-frame clones only, minus some. The table records approximately 300,000 clones, more than 90% of them present only once. The source material was PBMCs or T cells enriched from blood (not recorded which). The receptors shown here come from a woman in her thirties who had recovered from COVID-19. Each CDR3 is given with its conserved first and last residue. Fields, in order: D gene, J gene, V gene, clone size, CDR3 DNA, CDR3 protein. D genes are given only for firm matches. Not all rows give a size; the values are once, few, many and, for expanded clones, a class.

-,TRBJ1-4,TRBV6-5,-,TGTGCCAGCAGCCAGGGGCTGACAACTAATGAAAAACTGTTTTTT,CASSQGLTTNEKLFF
-,TRBJ1-4,TRBV7-9,-,TGTGCCAGCAGCCCTGGGCAGGGTGATGAAAAACTGTTTTTT,CASSPGQGDEKLFF
-,TRBJ2-1,TRBV5-4,-,TGTGCCAGCAGCTTCCTAGCCGCCCGACAGTTCTTC,CASSFLAARQFF
TRBD1,TRBJ2-7,TRBV28,-,TGTGCCAGCAGTAGGACAGGCTACGAGCAGTACTTC,CASSRTGYEQYF
TRBD2,TRBJ2-1,TRBV28,once,TGTGCCAGCAGTTCGGCTAGCGGGAGGCCTTACAATGAGCAGTTCTTC,CASSSASGRPYNEQFF
-,TRBJ2-1,TRBV21-1,-,TGTGCCAGCAGCAATGCCGAAATAAGAGGCAATGAGCAGTTCTTC,CASSNAEIRGNEQFF
TRBD1,TRBJ2-1,TRBV2,-,TGTGCCAGCAGTCTACGACAGGGGGTTATGGATGAGCAGTTCTTC,CASSLRQGVMDEQFF
TRBD2,TRBJ2-7,TRBV4-1,-,TGCGCCAGCAGCCAAGACCCGGGACTAGGAGCATACGAGCAGTACTTC,CASSQDPGLGAYEQYF
TRBD1,TRBJ2-1,TRBV7-2,-,TGTGCCAGCAGCTTAGACGGCAGGGGGACCTACAATGAGCAGTTCTTC,CASSLDGRGTYNEQFF
-,TRBJ2-3,TRBV6-5,-,TGTGCCAGCAGGGGACGGGGGGCAACAGATACGCAGTATTTT,CASRGRGATDTQYF
-,TRBJ1-5,TRBV7-6,-,TGTGCCAGCAGCGGGCGTAGCAATCAGCCCCAGCATTTT,CASSGRSNQPQHF
-,TRBJ2-1,TRBV19,-,TGTGCCAGTAGTCTCGACTACGGAGATAATGAGCAGTTCTTC,CASSLDYGDNEQFF
TRBD1,TRBJ1-5,TRBV29-1,-,TGCAGCGCCGGACAGGGGGGCAATCAGCCCCAGCATTTT,CSAGQGGNQPQHF
TRBD1,TRBJ1-2,TRBV10-3,-,TGTGCCATCAGTTTCCGGGACAGGGGGACCTATGGCTACACCTTC,CAISFRDRGTYGYTF
TRBD1,TRBJ1-2,TRBV2,few,TGTGCCAGCAGGGACAGGGGTTTAGTCTATGGCTACACCTTC,CASRDRGLVYGYTF
TRBD2,TRBJ2-3,TRBV28,once,TGTGCCAGCAGTCCCTCACTAGCGGGAGGAGATACGCAGTATTTT,CASSPSLAGGDTQYF